This TCR beta chain was captured in a study of T cells in tumors after PD-1 blockade. Study-level background: Patients had no prior checkpoint blockade, systemic immunosuppressants, or anti-cancer therapy within 4 weeks. Either cemiplimab 350 mg every 2 weeks or pembrolizumab 200 mg every 3 weeks was given.

General study results and limits: Peripheral recruitment is suggested, as some novel exhausted tumor clones were in pre-treatment blood.

Note on this clone: Its matching antigen is unknown.

Libraries were prepared by immunoSEQ multiplex PCR; TCRdb keeps only in-frame clonotypes and omits some of them. The sample holds around 35,000 clones, 73% seen once. From germline, CDR1 is LGHNA and CDR2 YSLEER. Trimming left V 1 base short and J 0 bases short, with 7 bases between. There are 14 residues in the CDR3. This specimen consisted of PBMCs, obtained after anti-PD-1 treatment. The source of this sequence is a human donor with basal cell carcinoma. The rearrangement links TRBV4-3 to TRBJ2-7; a weak D match, TRBD1 (5 bases). The CDR3 DNA follows: TGCGCCAGCAGCCAAGGGACACTCTCCTACGAGCAGTACTTC. Translated: CASSQGTLSYEQYF.